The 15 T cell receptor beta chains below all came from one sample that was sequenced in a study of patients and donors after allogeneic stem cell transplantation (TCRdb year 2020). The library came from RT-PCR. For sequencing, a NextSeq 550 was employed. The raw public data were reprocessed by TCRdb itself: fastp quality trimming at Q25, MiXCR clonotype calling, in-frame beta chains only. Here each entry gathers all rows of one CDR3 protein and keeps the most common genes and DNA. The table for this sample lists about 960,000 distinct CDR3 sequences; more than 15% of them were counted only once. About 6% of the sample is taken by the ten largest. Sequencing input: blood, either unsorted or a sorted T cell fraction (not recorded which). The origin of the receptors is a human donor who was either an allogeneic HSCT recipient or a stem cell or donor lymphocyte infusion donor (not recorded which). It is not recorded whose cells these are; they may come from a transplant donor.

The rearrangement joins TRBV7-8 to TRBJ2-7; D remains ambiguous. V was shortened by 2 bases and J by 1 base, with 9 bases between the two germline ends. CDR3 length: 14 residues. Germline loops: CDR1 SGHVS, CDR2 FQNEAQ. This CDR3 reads CASSLSAPSYEQYF. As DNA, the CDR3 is TGTGCCAGCAGCTTATCGGCTCCATCCTACGAGCAGTACTTC.

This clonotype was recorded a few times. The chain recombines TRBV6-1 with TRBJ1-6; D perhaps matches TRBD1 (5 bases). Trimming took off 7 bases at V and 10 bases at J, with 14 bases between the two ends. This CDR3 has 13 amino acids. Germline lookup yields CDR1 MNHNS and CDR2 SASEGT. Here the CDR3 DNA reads TGTGCCAGCATGCGGCAGGGAGGATCACCCCTCCACTTT. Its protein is CASMRQGGSPLHF.

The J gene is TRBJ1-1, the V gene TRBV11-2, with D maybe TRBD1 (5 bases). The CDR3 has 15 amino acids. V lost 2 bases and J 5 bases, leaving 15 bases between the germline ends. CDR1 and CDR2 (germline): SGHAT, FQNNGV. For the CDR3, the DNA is TGTGCCAGCAGCTTACACCGGGCGCGGGGGACTGAAGCTTTCTTT. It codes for CASSLHRARGTEAFF.

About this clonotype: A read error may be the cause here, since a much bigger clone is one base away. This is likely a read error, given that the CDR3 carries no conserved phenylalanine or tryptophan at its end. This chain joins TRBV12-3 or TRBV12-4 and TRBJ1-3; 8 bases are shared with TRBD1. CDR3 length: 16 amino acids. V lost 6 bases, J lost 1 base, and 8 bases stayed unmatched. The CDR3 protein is CASSPGQASSGNTIYS. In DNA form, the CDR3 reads TGTGCCAGCAGCCCGGGACAGGCGTCTTCTGGAAACACCATATATTCT.

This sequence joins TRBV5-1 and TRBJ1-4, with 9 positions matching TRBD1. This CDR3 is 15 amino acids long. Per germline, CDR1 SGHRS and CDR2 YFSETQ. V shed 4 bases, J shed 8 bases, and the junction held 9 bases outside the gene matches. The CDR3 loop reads CASSRPGTGTEKLFF. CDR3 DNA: TGCGCCAGCAGCAGACCCGGGACAGGGACGGAAAAACTGTTTTTT.

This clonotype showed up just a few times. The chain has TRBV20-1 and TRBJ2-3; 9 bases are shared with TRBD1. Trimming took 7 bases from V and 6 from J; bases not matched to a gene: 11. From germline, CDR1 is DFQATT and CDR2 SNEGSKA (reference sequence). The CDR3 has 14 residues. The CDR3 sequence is CSEDRGLLLDTQYF. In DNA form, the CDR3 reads TGCAGTGAGGACAGGGGATTATTATTGGATACGCAGTATTTT.

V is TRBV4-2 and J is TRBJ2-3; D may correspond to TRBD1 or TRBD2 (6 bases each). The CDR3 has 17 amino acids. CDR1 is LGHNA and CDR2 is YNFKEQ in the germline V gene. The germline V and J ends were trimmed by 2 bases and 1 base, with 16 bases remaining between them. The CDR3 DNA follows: TGTGCCAGCAGCCAACGCCTACAGGGAGGAGGCACAGATACGCAGTATTTT. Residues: CASSQRLQGGGTDTQYF.

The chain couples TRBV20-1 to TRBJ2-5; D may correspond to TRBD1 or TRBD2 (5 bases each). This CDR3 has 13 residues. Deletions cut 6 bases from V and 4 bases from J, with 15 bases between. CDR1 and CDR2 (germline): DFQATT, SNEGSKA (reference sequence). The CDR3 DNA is TGCAGTGCGGGCTCCGGGACGGGAGAGACCCAGTACTTC. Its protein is CSAGSGTGETQYF.

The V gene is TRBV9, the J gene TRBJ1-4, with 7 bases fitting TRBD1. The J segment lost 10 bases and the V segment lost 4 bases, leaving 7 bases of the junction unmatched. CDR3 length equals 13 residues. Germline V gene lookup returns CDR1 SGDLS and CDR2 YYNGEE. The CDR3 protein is CASSTAGGGKLFF. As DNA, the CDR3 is TGTGCCAGCAGCACCGCAGGGGGAGGAAAACTGTTTTTT.

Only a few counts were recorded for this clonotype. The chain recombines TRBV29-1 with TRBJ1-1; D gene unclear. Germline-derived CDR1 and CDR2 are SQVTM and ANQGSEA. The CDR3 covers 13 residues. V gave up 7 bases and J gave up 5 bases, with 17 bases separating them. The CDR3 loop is CSASINALTEAFF. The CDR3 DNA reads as TGCAGCGCTTCGATAAATGCCCTGACTGAAGCTTTCTTT. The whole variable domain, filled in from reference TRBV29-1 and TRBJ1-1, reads SAVISQKPSRDICQRGTSLTIQCQVDSQVTMMFWYRQQPGQSLTLIATANQGSEATYESGFVIDKFPISRPNLTFSTLTVSNMSPEDSSIYLCSASINALTEAFFGQGTRLTVV.

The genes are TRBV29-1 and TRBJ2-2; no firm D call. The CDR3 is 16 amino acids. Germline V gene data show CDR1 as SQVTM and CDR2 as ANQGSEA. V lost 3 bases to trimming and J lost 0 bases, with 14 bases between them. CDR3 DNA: TGCAGCGTTGATAGGAAGGGCCACACGAACACCGGGGAGCTGTTTTTT. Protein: CSVDRKGHTNTGELFF.

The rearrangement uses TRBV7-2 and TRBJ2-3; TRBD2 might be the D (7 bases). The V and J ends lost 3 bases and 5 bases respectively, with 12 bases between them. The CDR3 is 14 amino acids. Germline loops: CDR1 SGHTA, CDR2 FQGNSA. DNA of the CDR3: TGTGCCAGCAGCTTGGGGGGGGGGCGAGATACGCAGTATTTT. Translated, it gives CASSLGGGRDTQYF. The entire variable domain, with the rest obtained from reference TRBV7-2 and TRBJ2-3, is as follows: GAGVSQSPSNKVTEKGKDVELRCDPISGHTALYWYRQSLGQGLEFLIYFQGNSAPDKSGLPSDRFSAERTGGSVSTLTIQRTQQEDSAVYLCASSLGGGRDTQYFGPGTRLTVL.

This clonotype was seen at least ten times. CDR3 protein: CASSLEDRTYEQYF. The CDR3 DNA sequence: TGTGCCAGCAGTTTAGAAGACAGGACCTACGAGCAGTACTTC. J is TRBJ2-7 and V is TRBV12-3 or TRBV12-4; D may be TRBD1 (6 bases). The V gene lost 1 base and the J gene lost 2 bases, with 9 bases spanning the gap. The CDR3 totals 14 residues.

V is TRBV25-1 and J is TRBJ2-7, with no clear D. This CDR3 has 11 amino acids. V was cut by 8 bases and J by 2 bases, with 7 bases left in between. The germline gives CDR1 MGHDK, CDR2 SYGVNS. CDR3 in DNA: TGTGCCAGCGAGCTAACCTACGAGCAGTACTTC. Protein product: CASELTYEQYF.

Here the CDR3 DNA reads TGCGCCAGCAACTTTGGGGGGGACAGCTCCGAGCAGTACTTC. It codes for CASNFGGDSSEQYF. The gene calls are TRBV5-1 and TRBJ2-7; D is possibly TRBD1 or TRBD2 (7 bases each). CDR1 and CDR2 (germline): SGHRS, YFSETQ. The CDR3 is 14 residues long. V was cut by 6 bases and J by 6 bases, with 19 bases left in between. The whole variable domain, filled in from reference TRBV5-1 and TRBJ2-7, reads KAGVTQTPRYLIKTRGQQVTLSCSPISGHRSVSWYQQTPGQGLQFLFEYFSETQRNKGNFPGRFSGRQFSNSRSEMNVSTLELGDSALYLCASNFGGDSSEQYFGPGTRLTVT.